In this sample, the clone carrying this TCR beta chain turned up a few times. As yet, its antigen is unknown. These data belong to a study of T-cell reconstitution after alpha-beta-depleted transplantation in children. Study outcomes and limitations: It was surviving recipient T cells and thymic progenitors that gave some patients high TCRbeta diversity at day 60. When one year had passed after transplant, most T-cell counts and diversity came from newly produced T cells. Several hundred expanded graft clones reportedly were the source of alpha-beta T cells about two months after transplant.

The CDR3 loop spans 16 amino acids. Trimming removed 4 bases from V and 9 bases from J; junction bases left unmatched: 14. CDR1 is MNHNS, CDR2 SASEGT, per germline. Using unique molecular identifiers, the investigators prepared the TCRbeta library. TCRdb reanalysed the PCR reads using MiXCR and keeps one entry per CDR3 protein. This repertoire shows approximately 630,000 distinct CDR3 sequences, around 13% found once; its top ten account for 0.79%. Sequencing used PBMCs, obtained before TCRalphabeta/CD19-depleted stem cell transplant. The V and J genes are TRBV6-1 and TRBJ2-1; 8 bases match TRBD2. This sequence was found in a girl aged 2 to 9 with congenital amegakaryocytic thrombocytopenia, due to receive a stem cell transplant. CDR3 sequence: CASSVGTREPTVEQFF. As DNA, the CDR3 is TGTGCCAGCAGTGTGGGGACTAGAGAGCCGACTGTTGAGCAGTTCTTC.